Given below is one T cell receptor beta chain in context. There are a few counts of this clone. It lacks a known antigen. Nothing much larger sits one base from this clone, and base qualities are not available. The germline V gene (reference sequence) gives CDR1 as SEHNR and CDR2 as FQNEAQ. The V and J ends are trimmed by 3 bases and 5 bases, leaving 7 bases between them. The CDR3 sequence holds 12 residues, the cysteine and phenylalanine included. Only the CDR3 part of the read is kept: 36 bases, read in frame from the first base. The sample belongs to a study of shared clonotypes between healthy human individuals (TCRdb year 2020). Regarding the study in general: The cohort comprised two women and a few men aged 18 to 49 years. Between about 0.8 and 8.9 billion PBMCs per donor were obtained by leukapheresis. Per donor, three plates each were used for CD4 naive and CD4 memory, two for CD8 naive, and one for CD8 memory. To estimate repertoire size and how much clonotypes are shared between individuals, the study performed deep sequencing of blood TCR repertoires from five healthy adults. To increase sequencing depth and limit assay-specific biases, different laboratories used diverse techniques to prepare libraries and sequence TCR repertoires. Overall study outcomes, separate from this receptor: Compared with non-shared clonotypes, clonotypes shared by all four sorted-subset donors had higher generation probabilities. Pairwise subsampling led to the expectation that sequencing depth would affect the degree of clonotype sharing among donors. Rarefaction of sorted-subset datasets indicated incomplete sequencing despite the large sequencing depth. The small number of donors limited the genetic and exposure-history diversity represented. Only blood was sampled, and tissue TCR repertoires likely differ from those in blood. When four donors were compared, the shared fraction of clonotypes was around 5% for naive CD4, less than 4% for naive CD8, more than 2% for memory CD4, and roughly 0.43% for memory CD8. Estimated clonotype richness was generally larger for naive than for memory subsets.

The donors were healthy, HIV-negative adults with no recently reported acute infections or vaccinations. All donors were Caucasian adults living in Nashville, Tennessee, USA. CD4+ T cells were enriched through magnetic negative selection, after which naive cells were positively selected on CD45RA and the remaining negative fraction served as the memory subset. Blood was obtained by leukapheresis, after which PBMCs were separated by Ficoll-Histopaque density gradient centrifugation and cryopreserved in liquid nitrogen vapor phase. Analytical flow cytometry was used to check the purity and quantity of every magnetically sorted T cell population. Genomic DNA was isolated from every sorted fraction and measured by UV absorbance on a Nanodrop 2000c. Using the deep immunoSEQ assay, TCR CDR3 regions were amplified from genomic DNA by multiplex PCR. Extracted genomic DNA from each cell subset was distributed evenly across all wells of several immunoSEQ 96-well plates, and each plate was treated as a replicate. For sorted subsets, roughly 190 ng of genomic DNA, equivalent to some 33,000 T cell genomes, went into each replicate PCR. The purified libraries were quantified using a Qubit 3.0 fluorometer, sized with a Bioanalyzer 2100, and then quantified again using the KAPA Library Quantification kit. Every immunoSEQ 96-well plate was sequenced on a separate single-read 150-cycle Illumina NextSeq 550 flow cell. Per the original workflow: Because the immunoSEQ output held only junctional sequences and lacked quality scores, the filtering could not match the filtering applied to full-length reads. To assign V/J genes and CDR3, sequences were annotated using PyIR, a Python wrapper for IgBLAST v1.9, with IMGT germline references. Reads were removed for weak V/J assignments (E-value above 1e-6), missing CDR3, stop codons, out-of-frame junctions, or ambiguous translated residues. V3J clonotypes were defined as sequences sharing an identical inferred V gene, J gene, and CDR3 amino acid sequence. To compute the percentage overlap between repertoires, the number of shared unique clonotypes was divided by the size of the smaller repertoire. Three approaches were used to assess repertoire richness: RTK rarefaction, the Chao1 estimator, and Recon v2.1 estimates of unobserved clonotypes. Generation probabilities were computed with OLGA for all TCRbeta clonotypes obtained by the gDNA method from a few donors. The immuneACCESS repertoire file appears here via TCRdb, limited to in-frame rearrangements. These files lack a portion of the clones; in checked studies, under half of the deficit traces to unresolved V genes, and the cause of the others is not known. V, J and clone size are those of that table, while D and trimming were read from the DNA. The sample contains a few million clones, approximately 93% of them found a single time. The ten top clones hold approximately 0.4% of the sample.

Sequencing was carried out using naive CD4+ T cells from PBMCs. Per the publication, the cell subset or site label means: CD45RA+ positively selected. The chain is encoded by TRBV7-9 joined to TRBJ1-1, with the D gene call left open. The receptor was derived from a man in his late teens or twenties in good health. Some clones in this sample may be carry-over from other donors' samples. The CDR3: CASSLSRTEAFF. The base sequence is TGTGCCAGCAGCTTGTCGAGGACTGAAGCTTTCTTT.